Listed below are T cell receptor beta chains from one sample, sequenced in a study of identical twins. TCRdb passed the 5' RACE reads through MiXCR, listing each CDR3 protein once. The sample lists about 240,000 distinct CDR3 sequences; more than 9.5% were seen once. The data also belong to a second study, concerning yellow fever vaccine responses in identical twins.

The sequenced material came from memory (CD45RO+) T cells sorted from blood. The receptor source for this set is a woman aged 18-29 years in good health. The CDR3 runs from the conserved cysteine through the conserved F or W. Fields, in order: clone size, D gene, J gene, V gene, CDR3 protein, CDR3 DNA. A D gene is named only where the DNA matches it firmly. Rows may omit the clone size; those that give it use once, few, many or a size class.

many,TRBD1,TRBJ2-2,TRBV6-2/TRBV6-3,CASSRPGQGLPGELFF,TGTGCCAGCAGTCGCCCTGGACAGGGTTTACCCGGGGAGCTGTTTTTT
few,.,TRBJ2-5,TRBV5-1,CASSLSDQETQYF,TGCGCCAGCAGCTTATCGGACCAAGAGACCCAGTACTTC
.,TRBD1,TRBJ2-1,TRBV12-3/TRBV12-4,CASSFAGGEEQFF,TGTGCCAGCAGTTTCGCAGGGGGCGAAGAGCAGTTCTTC
.,TRBD1,TRBJ2-3,TRBV6-2/TRBV6-3,CASSFLQGSGTDTQYF,TGTGCCAGCAGTTTCCTACAGGGGTCTGGCACAGATACGCAGTATTTT
.,.,TRBJ2-5,TRBV6-4,CASSEELSGLQETQYF,TGTGCCAGCAGTGAAGAGCTATCGGGACTTCAAGAGACCCAGTACTTC
few,.,TRBJ1-1,TRBV20-1,CSAWEWQEGGDTEAFF,TGCAGTGCTTGGGAGTGGCAGGAAGGCGGGGACACTGAAGCTTTCTTT
.,.,TRBJ1-2,TRBV18,CASSPSARDGYTF,TGTGCCAGCTCACCTAGCGCTCGGGATGGCTACACCTTC
.,.,TRBJ2-5,TRBV6-6,CASGMGTQYF,TGTGCCAGCGGGATGGGGACCCAGTACTTC
few,TRBD2,TRBJ2-7,TRBV7-8,CASSSLMSQSGGTYEQYF,TGTGCCAGCAGCTCCCTGATGAGTCAGAGCGGGGGGACTTACGAGCAGTACTTC
few,.,TRBJ1-4,TRBV29-1,CSVVGAATNEKLFF,TGCAGCGTTGTGGGGGCAGCAACTAATGAAAAACTGTTTTTT
many,TRBD2,TRBJ2-2,TRBV10-3,CAISEGLAGGPNTGELFF,TGTGCCATCAGTGAGGGACTAGCGGGGGGCCCGAACACCGGGGAGCTGTTTTTT